These T cell receptor beta chains were read from a single sample in a study of blood T cell repertoires in COVID-19. Assay: immunoSEQ multiplex PCR; the TCRdb copy retains only in-frame clones and omits some. The sample includes approximately 270,000 clones, around 89% of them seen just once. Sequencing was carried out using peripheral blood. These receptors were obtained from a man aged 25-45 years with acute or convalescent COVID-19. Both conserved end residues are trimmed from each CDR3. A D gene is named only where the DNA matches it firmly.

CDR3aa | j_gene | v_gene | d_gene
ASSDRDRGHEQY | TRBJ2-7 | TRBV16 | TRBD1
ASSIDQTVYGYT | TRBJ1-2 | TRBV19 | .
ASSYLGESTEAF | TRBJ1-1 | TRBV6-5 | .
ASSPSQGLVEQY | TRBJ2-7 | TRBV18 | .
ATSRDAGQETQY | TRBJ2-5 | TRBV15 | .
ASSPQGDGGYT | TRBJ1-2 | TRBV18 | TRBD1
ASSHLRTSGGQETQY | TRBJ2-5 | TRBV3-1/TRBV3-2 | TRBD2
ASSIGRLADNEQF | TRBJ2-1 | TRBV19 | TRBD2
ASSPRRTGIEKLF | TRBJ1-4 | TRBV27 | TRBD1
SVRVTYEQY | TRBJ2-7 | TRBV29-1 | .
SVAQTGELF | TRBJ2-2 | TRBV29-1 | .
ASSLGAPQKGYT | TRBJ1-2 | TRBV13 | .
ASSQSIGVTYEQY | TRBJ2-7 | TRBV16 | .
ASSPERDTQY | TRBJ2-3 | TRBV5-1 | .
ASSPVTGGNSYNSPLH | TRBJ1-6 | TRBV18 | TRBD1
ASSIGTSGFSTDTQY | TRBJ2-3 | TRBV19 | TRBD2
ASSQGGIGGSLQTQY | TRBJ2-5 | TRBV3-1/TRBV3-2 | TRBD2
ASSVEVGGHTKDTQY | TRBJ2-3 | TRBV9 | .
ASSSSPNQPQH | TRBJ1-5 | TRBV28 | .
ASSPNHGGHTEAF | TRBJ1-1 | TRBV5-4 | .
ASSRYSGAYNEQF | TRBJ2-1 | TRBV4-2 | TRBD2
ATRDSLNTEAF | TRBJ1-1 | TRBV24-1 | .
ASTSGRGTGELF | TRBJ2-2 | TRBV3-1/TRBV3-2 | TRBD2
ASGRVGNQPQH | TRBJ1-5 | TRBV6-5 | .
ASSRRFLGSNQPQH | TRBJ1-5 | TRBV19 | .
ASSQGQGGGYT | TRBJ1-2 | TRBV12-3/TRBV12-4 | TRBD1
ASSSGDTQY | TRBJ2-3 | TRBV10-2 | .
ASSLSQGANQPQH | TRBJ1-5 | TRBV27 | TRBD1
ASSLSAGWANSPLH | TRBJ1-6 | TRBV7-8 | .
ASSPLEQSSTGELF | TRBJ2-2 | TRBV18 | .
ASSLGASILNEKLF | TRBJ1-4 | TRBV7-9 | .
ASSSSDRVGNTIY | TRBJ1-3 | TRBV6-5 | TRBD1
ASRGTGLNIQY | TRBJ2-4 | TRBV28 | TRBD1
ASSRLAGGYEQY | TRBJ2-7 | TRBV18 | TRBD2
ASIPGATAEAF | TRBJ1-1 | TRBV28 | .
ATGTSGDPEQF | TRBJ2-1 | TRBV6-6 | TRBD2
ASSSNRGLGYT | TRBJ1-2 | TRBV5-6 | TRBD1
ASSLGTGGWYEQF | TRBJ2-1 | TRBV5-1 | TRBD1
ASSLMGGREKLF | TRBJ1-4 | TRBV7-2 | .
ASGFEGSEAF | TRBJ1-1 | TRBV12-5 | .
ASSSLAGFTDTQY | TRBJ2-3 | TRBV6-2/TRBV6-3 | TRBD2
ASRAPSPGNTIY | TRBJ1-3 | TRBV2 | .
ASRVDRDNSPLH | TRBJ1-6 | TRBV6-5 | TRBD1
AISATDQNTEAF | TRBJ1-1 | TRBV10-3 | .
AWSRGQGLNSPLH | TRBJ1-6 | TRBV30 | TRBD1
ASSGASDRVNEKLF | TRBJ1-4 | TRBV11-2 | TRBD1
ASSLAISLAGRGEQF | TRBJ2-1 | TRBV5-1 | TRBD2
ASSLPPGEPYEQY | TRBJ2-7 | TRBV7-9 | .
ASSPGFLVADNEKLF | TRBJ1-4 | TRBV18 | .
ASSQLDEGVETQY | TRBJ2-5 | TRBV14 | .
ASSLQGREQF | TRBJ2-1 | TRBV11-3 | .
ASSSTQDGYT | TRBJ1-2 | TRBV5-1 | .
ASSLVGDNYEQY | TRBJ2-7 | TRBV27 | .
ASSFGVPGPTLNTEAF | TRBJ1-1 | TRBV7-9 | .
ASSLARDTEAF | TRBJ1-1 | TRBV9 | .